This T cell receptor (beta chain) derives from a study of cytomegalovirus exposure and HLA in healthy donors. Study-level results: Later on, an analysis tied 15,000 to 20,000 TCR beta sequences to HLA alleles at 0.05 false discovery rate. Analysis performed later showed TCR beta chains linked to HLA being more clonally expanded than equally common others. According to a later analysis, most TCR beta chains associated with CMV appeared HLA-restricted.

It was with 60 Vbeta and 13 Jbeta primers that the PCR ran. The protocol was immunoSEQ multiplex PCR, while the TCRdb copy is restricted to in-frame clones and leaves out a portion. The data contain about 150,000 clones, around 75% of them singletons. This CDR3 is built from 16 residues. CDR1 is MNHEY, CDR2 SVGAGI, per germline. V lost 2 bases to trimming and J lost 7 bases; unmatched junction nucleotides: 5. As regards this clone: Its antigen is unidentified.

The receptor comes from a woman aged 18-29 years in good health and CMV-seronegative. The chain carries TRBV6-5 and TRBJ2-1, with 13 bases that match TRBD2. Sequencing was done on a sample of PBMCs. The CDR3 protein is CASSYLLAGGVNEQFF. CDR3 DNA: TGTGCCAGCAGTTACCTACTAGCGGGAGGGGTGAATGAGCAGTTCTTC.